Presented here are 32 T cell receptor beta chains from one specimen sequenced in a study of beta chain features in type 1 diabetes. These receptors have no identified antigens. The whole isolated RNA underwent reverse transcription, so sequencing captured expressed TCRB transcripts. The data were produced by immunoSEQ multiplex PCR, yet TCRdb's version contains in-frame clones alone and is incomplete. The data show roughly 150,000 clones, around 63% seen once. Study-wide results and caveats: Type 1 diabetes patients had TCRB CDR3s that were shorter (moderately but significantly so) in all four CD4+ subsets.

Sequencing was performed on naive CD4+ T cells from blood. Receptors originate from a man younger than 45 with type 1 diabetes.

J is TRBJ2-7 and V is TRBV15, with 7 bases matching TRBD2. With 1 base clipped from V and 0 bases from J, the junction kept 6 bases outside the gene matches. Germline assignment: CDR1 LNHNV and CDR2 YYDKDF (reference sequence). This CDR3 contains 16 residues. Written as DNA, the CDR3 is TGTGCCACCAGCAGAGCTGCAGCGGGGTTCTCCTACGAGCAGTACTTC. Protein: CATSRAAAGFSYEQYF.

The genes are TRBV18 and TRBJ1-2; D is perhaps TRBD1 (5 bases). The ends were cut back, 3 bases at V and 2 bases at J, with 10 bases in the middle. In germline, CDR1 is KGHSH, CDR2 LQKENI. The CDR3 has 14 residues. The DNA of the CDR3 is TGTGCCAGCTCACCTCCCTACAGGAACTATGGCTACACCTTC. Translated: CASSPPYRNYGYTF.

J is TRBJ1-6 and V is TRBV9; TRBD1 aligns across 9 bases. The trim removed 3 bases at V and 6 bases at J, leaving 4 bases unmatched. This CDR3 is 15 amino acids long. Per the germline V gene, CDR1 is SGDLS and CDR2 is YYNGEE. In nucleotides, the CDR3 is TGTGCCAGCAGCGCCCGGACAGGGGTTAATTCACCCCTCCACTTT. It codes for CASSARTGVNSPLHF.

V is TRBV29-1 and J is TRBJ2-1; the D gene is possibly TRBD2 (5 bases). The V end was cut by 3 bases, the J end by 3 bases, with 12 bases between. There are 14 residues in the CDR3. The V gene's germline CDR1 is SQVTM and CDR2 ANQGSEA. CDR3 in DNA: TGCAGCGTTGATGCGGGTACCTACTACAATGAGCAGTTCTTC. Encoded protein: CSVDAGTYYNEQFF.

This clone appeared a single time. V usage is TRBV7-2 and J usage is TRBJ2-3; TRBD1 agrees at 7 bases. Per the germline V gene, CDR1 is SGHTA and CDR2 is FQGNSA. The CDR3 extends over 15 amino acids. With V trimmed by 6 bases and J by 4 bases, 10 bases remained unmatched. CDR3 in DNA: TGTGCCAGCAGAAAAACAGGGGAGAGAGCAGATACGCAGTATTTT. It codes for CASRKTGERADTQYF.

In this sample, this clone turned up a few times. The same CDR3 arises from other DNA sequences in this sample as well. The chain carries TRBV7-9 and TRBJ2-1; D gene uncertain. The CDR3 is 15 residues long. Trimming shortened V by 0 bases and J by 0 bases, and 6 bases separated the two germline ends. The germline V gene encodes CDR1 SEHNR and CDR2 FQNEAQ (reference sequence). For the CDR3, the DNA is TGTGCCAGCAGCTTAGCGGGAAGCTCCTACAATGAGCAGTTCTTC. Translation: CASSLAGSSYNEQFF.

V is TRBV5-1 and J is TRBJ2-6; the D gene is possibly TRBD1 (5 bases). This CDR3 spans 19 amino acids. Per germline, CDR1 SGHRS and CDR2 YFSETQ. V lost 0 bases, J lost 0 bases, and 16 bases lay in between. As DNA, the CDR3 is TGCGCCAGCAGCTTGGATCCTGGCAGGGTGGCCTCTGGGGCCAACGTCCTGACTTTC. Its protein product is CASSLDPGRVASGANVLTF.

The rearrangement joins TRBV9 to TRBJ2-1; D may be TRBD2 (6 bases). The CDR3 runs 14 residues. With 0 bases removed from V and 8 bases from J, the gap between germline ends came to 12 bases. The germline gives CDR1 SGDLS, CDR2 YYNGEE. CDR3 amino acids: CASSVGVRGDEQFF. The CDR3 DNA reads TGTGCCAGCAGCGTAGGGGTTCGCGGGGATGAGCAGTTCTTC.

V and J are TRBV18 and TRBJ1-6, with 11 bases lining up with TRBD1. Germline V gene sequence: CDR1 KGHSH, CDR2 LQKENI. The CDR3 spans 14 residues. Unmatched junction bases numbered 5, after V lost 6 bases and J lost 10 bases. Here the CDR3 reads CASSGGTGGSPLHF. CDR3 coding DNA: TGTGCCAGCTCGGGAGGGACAGGGGGATCACCCCTCCACTTT.

The V call is TRBV10-3, the J call TRBJ2-7; 8 bases align to TRBD1. The CDR3 is made up of 17 amino acids. Germline-derived CDR1 and CDR2 are ENHRY and SYGVKD. V shed 0 bases, J shed 1 base, and the junction held 8 bases outside the gene matches. In nucleotides, the CDR3 is TGTGCCATCAGTGAGTCGGGGGACAGGCCTTATTCCTACGAGCAGTACTTC. The encoded protein is CAISESGDRPYSYEQYF.

This clone was counted between two and nine times. The rearrangement uses TRBV30 and TRBJ2-1, with D tentatively TRBD2 (6 bases). The ends were cut back, 4 bases at V and 2 bases at J, with 12 bases in the middle. Per germline, CDR1 GTSNPN and CDR2 SVGIG (reference sequence). This CDR3 contains 14 residues. The CDR3 protein is CAWKGLAPYNEQFF. CDR3 nucleotides: TGTGCCTGGAAGGGCCTAGCGCCCTACAATGAGCAGTTCTTC.

This clone was observed a few times. The J gene is TRBJ2-1, the V gene TRBV5-1; D is undetermined. V dropped 0 bases and J dropped 6 bases, with 16 bases sitting between them. Looked up from germline, CDR1 is SGHRS and CDR2 is YFSETQ. The CDR3 consists of 16 residues. DNA of the CDR3: TGCGCCAGCAGCTTGGCCAAGGCTAGTAGCAGCAATGAGCAGTTCTTC. Residues: CASSLAKASSSNEQFF.

The J gene is TRBJ2-5, the V gene TRBV29-1, with D hard to call. CDR1 is SQVTM and CDR2 is ANQGSEA in the germline V gene. With 7 bases removed from V and 3 bases from J, the gap between germline ends came to 15 bases. There are 13 residues in the CDR3. The CDR3 DNA reads as TGCAGCGCCCGAAGGAGCCGTGAAGAGACCCAGTACTTC. Residues: CSARRSREETQYF.

This chain uses TRBV9 with TRBJ1-2, with a weak D call TRBD1 (6 bases). The CDR3 extends over 12 amino acids. Per the germline V gene, CDR1 is SGDLS and CDR2 is YYNGEE. The germline V and J ends were trimmed by 3 bases and 5 bases, with 8 bases remaining between them. The CDR3 DNA follows: TGTGCCAGCAGCGCTGGACAGTATGGCTACACCTTC. Encoded protein: CASSAGQYGYTF. Full variable domain (remainder filled in from reference TRBV9 and TRBJ1-2): DSGVTQTPKHLITATGQRVTLRCSPRSGDLSVYWYQQSLDQGLQFLIQYYNGEERAKGNILERFSAQQFPDLHSELNLSSLELGDSALYFCASSAGQYGYTFGSGTRLTVV.

This clone was seen a few times. This chain joins TRBV27 and TRBJ2-7; TRBD1 aligns across 10 bases. Germline trimming cut 4 bases from V and 1 base from J; bases unmatched to any gene: 7. Germline assignment: CDR1 MNHEY and CDR2 SMNVEV (reference sequence). The length of the CDR3 is 16 residues. In nucleotides, the CDR3 is TGTGCCAGCAGTTCGCGGGGGACAGGGGTTTCCTACGAGCAGTACTTC. It codes for CASSSRGTGVSYEQYF.

CDR3 region: CASSDHQPQHF. CDR3 bases: TGTGCCAGTTCGGACCATCAGCCCCAGCATTTT. This chain links TRBV19 with TRBJ1-5, with D unclear. This CDR3 is 11 amino acids long. CDR1 is LNHDA and CDR2 is SQIVND in the germline V gene (reference sequence). V was pared by 8 bases and J by 5 bases, with 7 bases between.

This sequence joins TRBV15 and TRBJ2-3; D is unclear. The V end was cut by 3 bases, the J end by 6 bases, with 13 bases between. The CDR3 has 14 residues. Per the germline V gene, CDR1 is LNHNV and CDR2 is YYDKDF (reference sequence). For the CDR3, the DNA is TGTGCCACCAGCAGCCCCGTCCGATGGGATACGCAGTATTTT. Amino acid sequence: CATSSPVRWDTQYF.

In its sample, this clone was seen once. The gene calls are TRBV6-5 and TRBJ1-6; D gene unclear. Germline V gene lookup returns CDR1 MNHEY and CDR2 SVGAGI. The CDR3 is 12 residues long. Trimming took off 6 bases at V and 8 bases at J, with 8 bases between the two ends. CDR3 nucleotide sequence: TGTGCCAGCAGCCGGCTGGATTCACCCCTCCACTTT. Protein sequence: CASSRLDSPLHF.

This chain joins TRBV9 and TRBJ2-6, with D uncertain. The CDR3 is 15 amino acids. CDR1 SGDLS and CDR2 YYNGEE come from the germline V gene. The germline V and J ends were trimmed by 4 bases and 0 bases, with 8 bases remaining between them. The CDR3 spells CASSYQYSGANVLTF. The CDR3 nucleotides are TGTGCCAGCAGCTACCAATACTCTGGGGCCAACGTCCTGACTTTC.

CDR3 in amino acids: CACQGMNTGELFF. In DNA, the CDR3 is TGTGCCTGCCAGGGAATGAACACCGGGGAGCTGTTTTTT. V is TRBV30 and J is TRBJ2-2, with D maybe TRBD1 (5 bases). CDR3 length: 13 residues. The germline V gene encodes CDR1 GTSNPN and CDR2 SVGIG (reference sequence). V shed 6 bases and J shed 1 base, with 9 bases lying between them. Combining the CDR3 with reference TRBV30 and TRBJ2-2 gives the whole variable domain SQTIHQWPATLVQPVGSPLSLECTVEGTSNPNLYWYRQAAGRGLQLLFYSVGIGQISSEVPQNLSASRPQDRQFILSSKKLLLSDSGFYLCACQGMNTGELFFGEGSRLTVL.

This clone occurred once. The V call is TRBV7-9, the J call TRBJ2-5; D is uncertain. The CDR3 has 12 residues. Looked up from germline, CDR1 is SEHNR and CDR2 is FQNEAQ (reference sequence). V lost 5 bases and J 5 bases, leaving 9 bases between the germline ends. The CDR3 nucleotides read TGTGCCAGCAGCCCCCTGGGGGAGACCCAGTACTTC. Translated, it gives CASSPLGETQYF.

This sequence joins TRBV25-1 and TRBJ1-1; TRBD1 might be the D (5 bases). Germline V gives CDR1 MGHDK, CDR2 SYGVNS. The CDR3 covers 15 residues. Deletions cut 6 bases from V and 2 bases from J, with 16 bases between. The CDR3 sequence: CASSPPGPLNTEAFF. CDR3 coding DNA: TGTGCCAGCAGCCCGCCGGGACCCCTAAACACTGAAGCTTTCTTT. Complete variable domain (other parts from reference TRBV25-1 and TRBJ1-1): EADIYQTPRYLVIGTGKKITLECSQTMGHDKMYWYQQDPGMELHLIHYSYGVNSTEKGDLSSESTVSRIRTEHFPLTLESARPSHTSQYLCASSPPGPLNTEAFFGQGTRLTVV.

This clone was counted a few times. The CDR3 sequence: CASSQRYISSGANVLTF. The CDR3 DNA follows: TGCGCCAGCAGCCAAAGGTATATCAGCTCCGGGGCCAACGTCCTGACTTTC. This rearrangement joins TRBV4-3 to TRBJ2-6; the D is unclear. This CDR3 spans 17 amino acids. Between the trimmed V and J ends, which lost 2 bases and 4 bases, there was a span of 15 bases. The germline V gene encodes CDR1 LGHNA and CDR2 YSLEER.

The V gene is TRBV7-2, the J gene TRBJ1-2, with D perhaps matching TRBD1 (6 bases). The CDR3 has 15 amino acids. Between the trimmed V and J ends, which lost 1 base and 8 bases, there was a span of 17 bases. CDR1 SGHTA and CDR2 FQGNSA come from the germline V gene. In DNA form, the CDR3 reads TGTGCCAGCAGCTTAGTTGAATACAGGGTCAGCGGCTACACCTTC. This gives the protein CASSLVEYRVSGYTF.

The V call is TRBV5-1, the J call TRBJ2-2, with 8 positions matching TRBD2. The ends lost 1 base at V and 4 bases at J; junction bases unmatched: 3. The germline gives CDR1 SGHRS, CDR2 YFSETQ. This CDR3 comprises 15 residues. The CDR3 spells CASSLIAGSTGELFF. In nucleotides, the CDR3 is TGCGCCAGCAGCTTGATAGCGGGGTCCACCGGGGAGCTGTTTTTT.

The rearrangement joins TRBV30 to TRBJ2-5; 7 positions agree with TRBD1. Germline CDR1 reads GTSNPN; CDR2 reads SVGIG (reference sequence). The CDR3 runs to 15 residues. V trimming: 2 bases; J trimming: 2 bases; junction bases outside the gene matches: 8. The DNA for the CDR3 is TGTGCCTGGAGTTCTCCTTGGGGACAGCAAGAGACCCAGTACTTC. Translated: CAWSSPWGQQETQYF. Combining the CDR3 with reference TRBV30 and TRBJ2-5 gives the whole variable domain SQTIHQWPATLVQPVGSPLSLECTVEGTSNPNLYWYRQAAGRGLQLLFYSVGIGQISSEVPQNLSASRPQDRQFILSSKKLLLSDSGFYLCAWSSPWGQQETQYFGPGTRLLVL.

V gene TRBV10-2 combines with J gene TRBJ2-3, with TRBD2 matching over 10 bases. This CDR3 is built from 15 residues. The germline gives CDR1 WSHSY, CDR2 SAAADI. After removal of 2 bases from V and 1 base from J, the junction contained 0 bases not matched to a gene. CDR3 sequence reads: CASSETSGGTDTQYF. CDR3 nucleotide sequence: TGCGCCAGCAGTGAGACTAGCGGGGGCACAGATACGCAGTATTTT.

The gene calls are TRBV25-1 and TRBJ1-1; 9 positions match TRBD1. The germline gives CDR1 MGHDK, CDR2 SYGVNS. V lost 8 bases and J lost 5; bases outside the gene matches: 6. There are 13 residues in the CDR3. The CDR3 spells CASSRGQGTEAFF. Here the CDR3 DNA reads TGTGCCAGCTCAAGAGGACAGGGGACTGAAGCTTTCTTT.

Notes on this clone: Mismatch with germline at one junction end may stem from a read error. The rearrangement uses TRBV29-1 and TRBJ1-2; weak D call: TRBD1 (5 bases). The CDR3 is 11 residues long. CDR1 and CDR2 (germline): SQVTM, ANQGSEA. DNA for the CDR3: TGCAGCGTCCTGGTCGGGCCGGGACTCCTTTTC. It is translated as CSVLVGPGLLF.

The rearrangement joins TRBV11-2 to TRBJ2-1; tentative D call: TRBD2 (5 bases). The CDR3 totals 13 residues. V lost 2 bases and J lost 3, with 5 bases in between. Per the germline V gene, CDR1 is SGHAT and CDR2 is FQNNGV. The CDR3, as DNA: TGTGCCAGCAGCTTAACTAGCTACAATGAGCAGTTCTTC. This gives the protein CASSLTSYNEQFF.

This clone has only one observation. This chain joins TRBV25-1 and TRBJ2-1; 8 bases fit TRBD1. J lost 9 bases, V lost 4 bases, and 11 bases had no gene match. The germline gives CDR1 MGHDK, CDR2 SYGVNS. The CDR3 sequence is 15 residues long. The CDR3 DNA reads as TGTGCCAGCAGTGCGGCATCGACAGGGGATGGTGAGCAGTTCTTC. Residues: CASSAASTGDGEQFF.

The CDR3 DNA follows: TGTGCCTGGAGTCAAGGTGAGGGCTACACCTTC. Protein: CAWSQGEGYTF. The chain employs TRBV30 and TRBJ1-2; D uncertain. This CDR3 spans 11 amino acids. The V gene lost 2 bases and the J gene lost 8 bases, with 9 bases spanning the gap. From germline, CDR1 is GTSNPN and CDR2 SVGIG (reference sequence).